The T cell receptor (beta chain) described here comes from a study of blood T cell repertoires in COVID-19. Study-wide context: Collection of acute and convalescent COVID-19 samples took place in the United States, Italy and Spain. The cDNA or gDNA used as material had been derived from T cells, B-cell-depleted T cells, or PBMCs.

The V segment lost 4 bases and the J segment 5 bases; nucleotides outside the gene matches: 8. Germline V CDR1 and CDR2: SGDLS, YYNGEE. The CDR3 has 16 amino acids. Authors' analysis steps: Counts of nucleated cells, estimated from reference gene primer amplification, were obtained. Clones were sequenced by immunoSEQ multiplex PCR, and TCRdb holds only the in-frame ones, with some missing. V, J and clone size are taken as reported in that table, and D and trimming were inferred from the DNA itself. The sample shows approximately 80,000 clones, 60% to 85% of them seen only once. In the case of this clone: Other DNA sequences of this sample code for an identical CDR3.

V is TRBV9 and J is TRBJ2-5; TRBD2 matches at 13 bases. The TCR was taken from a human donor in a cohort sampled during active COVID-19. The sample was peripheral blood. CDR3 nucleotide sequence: TGTGCCAGCAGCTCTGGGACTAGCGGGGTTTCGGAGACCCAGTACTTC. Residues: CASSSGTSGVSETQYF.